This T cell receptor beta chain emerged from a study of T cells in Graves' hyperthyroidism and ophthalmopathy. Study summary: Specimen type is peripheral blood, collected at initial diagnosis prior to any treatment.

Turning to this clonotype: Antigen unknown.

Template material for amplifying TCR beta CDR3 regions consisted of RNA transcripts. First-round RT-PCR with HTBI primers amplified the TCR CDR3 region. Using its own MiXCR run on the multiplex PCR reads, TCRdb lists one record per CDR3 protein. The table has over 300,000 distinct CDR3 sequences, 11% to 15% seen once; the top ten hold approximately 9.9%. There are 15 residues in the CDR3. V lost 3 bases and J 5 bases, leaving 15 bases between the germline ends. Germline CDR1 reads SGDLS; CDR2 reads YYNGEE. The study based diagnoses on clinical symptoms, serum thyroxine and TRAb, thyroid ultrasound and orbital computed tomography. The authors obtained PBMCs from more than 8 ml of fresh peripheral blood. Study conclusions and caveats: Ophthalmopathy, as predicted by the model, came a median roughly 6.5 months after the prediction.

Sequences were obtained from blood. This sequence joins TRBV9 and TRBJ2-1; maybe TRBD2 (6 bases). The origin of this receptor is a woman aged 55-70 years with Graves' hyperthyroidism. The CDR3 DNA is TGTGCCAGCAGCGCCTTAGGAGCGGGTGACAATGAGCAGTTCTTC. Amino acid sequence: CASSALGAGDNEQFF.